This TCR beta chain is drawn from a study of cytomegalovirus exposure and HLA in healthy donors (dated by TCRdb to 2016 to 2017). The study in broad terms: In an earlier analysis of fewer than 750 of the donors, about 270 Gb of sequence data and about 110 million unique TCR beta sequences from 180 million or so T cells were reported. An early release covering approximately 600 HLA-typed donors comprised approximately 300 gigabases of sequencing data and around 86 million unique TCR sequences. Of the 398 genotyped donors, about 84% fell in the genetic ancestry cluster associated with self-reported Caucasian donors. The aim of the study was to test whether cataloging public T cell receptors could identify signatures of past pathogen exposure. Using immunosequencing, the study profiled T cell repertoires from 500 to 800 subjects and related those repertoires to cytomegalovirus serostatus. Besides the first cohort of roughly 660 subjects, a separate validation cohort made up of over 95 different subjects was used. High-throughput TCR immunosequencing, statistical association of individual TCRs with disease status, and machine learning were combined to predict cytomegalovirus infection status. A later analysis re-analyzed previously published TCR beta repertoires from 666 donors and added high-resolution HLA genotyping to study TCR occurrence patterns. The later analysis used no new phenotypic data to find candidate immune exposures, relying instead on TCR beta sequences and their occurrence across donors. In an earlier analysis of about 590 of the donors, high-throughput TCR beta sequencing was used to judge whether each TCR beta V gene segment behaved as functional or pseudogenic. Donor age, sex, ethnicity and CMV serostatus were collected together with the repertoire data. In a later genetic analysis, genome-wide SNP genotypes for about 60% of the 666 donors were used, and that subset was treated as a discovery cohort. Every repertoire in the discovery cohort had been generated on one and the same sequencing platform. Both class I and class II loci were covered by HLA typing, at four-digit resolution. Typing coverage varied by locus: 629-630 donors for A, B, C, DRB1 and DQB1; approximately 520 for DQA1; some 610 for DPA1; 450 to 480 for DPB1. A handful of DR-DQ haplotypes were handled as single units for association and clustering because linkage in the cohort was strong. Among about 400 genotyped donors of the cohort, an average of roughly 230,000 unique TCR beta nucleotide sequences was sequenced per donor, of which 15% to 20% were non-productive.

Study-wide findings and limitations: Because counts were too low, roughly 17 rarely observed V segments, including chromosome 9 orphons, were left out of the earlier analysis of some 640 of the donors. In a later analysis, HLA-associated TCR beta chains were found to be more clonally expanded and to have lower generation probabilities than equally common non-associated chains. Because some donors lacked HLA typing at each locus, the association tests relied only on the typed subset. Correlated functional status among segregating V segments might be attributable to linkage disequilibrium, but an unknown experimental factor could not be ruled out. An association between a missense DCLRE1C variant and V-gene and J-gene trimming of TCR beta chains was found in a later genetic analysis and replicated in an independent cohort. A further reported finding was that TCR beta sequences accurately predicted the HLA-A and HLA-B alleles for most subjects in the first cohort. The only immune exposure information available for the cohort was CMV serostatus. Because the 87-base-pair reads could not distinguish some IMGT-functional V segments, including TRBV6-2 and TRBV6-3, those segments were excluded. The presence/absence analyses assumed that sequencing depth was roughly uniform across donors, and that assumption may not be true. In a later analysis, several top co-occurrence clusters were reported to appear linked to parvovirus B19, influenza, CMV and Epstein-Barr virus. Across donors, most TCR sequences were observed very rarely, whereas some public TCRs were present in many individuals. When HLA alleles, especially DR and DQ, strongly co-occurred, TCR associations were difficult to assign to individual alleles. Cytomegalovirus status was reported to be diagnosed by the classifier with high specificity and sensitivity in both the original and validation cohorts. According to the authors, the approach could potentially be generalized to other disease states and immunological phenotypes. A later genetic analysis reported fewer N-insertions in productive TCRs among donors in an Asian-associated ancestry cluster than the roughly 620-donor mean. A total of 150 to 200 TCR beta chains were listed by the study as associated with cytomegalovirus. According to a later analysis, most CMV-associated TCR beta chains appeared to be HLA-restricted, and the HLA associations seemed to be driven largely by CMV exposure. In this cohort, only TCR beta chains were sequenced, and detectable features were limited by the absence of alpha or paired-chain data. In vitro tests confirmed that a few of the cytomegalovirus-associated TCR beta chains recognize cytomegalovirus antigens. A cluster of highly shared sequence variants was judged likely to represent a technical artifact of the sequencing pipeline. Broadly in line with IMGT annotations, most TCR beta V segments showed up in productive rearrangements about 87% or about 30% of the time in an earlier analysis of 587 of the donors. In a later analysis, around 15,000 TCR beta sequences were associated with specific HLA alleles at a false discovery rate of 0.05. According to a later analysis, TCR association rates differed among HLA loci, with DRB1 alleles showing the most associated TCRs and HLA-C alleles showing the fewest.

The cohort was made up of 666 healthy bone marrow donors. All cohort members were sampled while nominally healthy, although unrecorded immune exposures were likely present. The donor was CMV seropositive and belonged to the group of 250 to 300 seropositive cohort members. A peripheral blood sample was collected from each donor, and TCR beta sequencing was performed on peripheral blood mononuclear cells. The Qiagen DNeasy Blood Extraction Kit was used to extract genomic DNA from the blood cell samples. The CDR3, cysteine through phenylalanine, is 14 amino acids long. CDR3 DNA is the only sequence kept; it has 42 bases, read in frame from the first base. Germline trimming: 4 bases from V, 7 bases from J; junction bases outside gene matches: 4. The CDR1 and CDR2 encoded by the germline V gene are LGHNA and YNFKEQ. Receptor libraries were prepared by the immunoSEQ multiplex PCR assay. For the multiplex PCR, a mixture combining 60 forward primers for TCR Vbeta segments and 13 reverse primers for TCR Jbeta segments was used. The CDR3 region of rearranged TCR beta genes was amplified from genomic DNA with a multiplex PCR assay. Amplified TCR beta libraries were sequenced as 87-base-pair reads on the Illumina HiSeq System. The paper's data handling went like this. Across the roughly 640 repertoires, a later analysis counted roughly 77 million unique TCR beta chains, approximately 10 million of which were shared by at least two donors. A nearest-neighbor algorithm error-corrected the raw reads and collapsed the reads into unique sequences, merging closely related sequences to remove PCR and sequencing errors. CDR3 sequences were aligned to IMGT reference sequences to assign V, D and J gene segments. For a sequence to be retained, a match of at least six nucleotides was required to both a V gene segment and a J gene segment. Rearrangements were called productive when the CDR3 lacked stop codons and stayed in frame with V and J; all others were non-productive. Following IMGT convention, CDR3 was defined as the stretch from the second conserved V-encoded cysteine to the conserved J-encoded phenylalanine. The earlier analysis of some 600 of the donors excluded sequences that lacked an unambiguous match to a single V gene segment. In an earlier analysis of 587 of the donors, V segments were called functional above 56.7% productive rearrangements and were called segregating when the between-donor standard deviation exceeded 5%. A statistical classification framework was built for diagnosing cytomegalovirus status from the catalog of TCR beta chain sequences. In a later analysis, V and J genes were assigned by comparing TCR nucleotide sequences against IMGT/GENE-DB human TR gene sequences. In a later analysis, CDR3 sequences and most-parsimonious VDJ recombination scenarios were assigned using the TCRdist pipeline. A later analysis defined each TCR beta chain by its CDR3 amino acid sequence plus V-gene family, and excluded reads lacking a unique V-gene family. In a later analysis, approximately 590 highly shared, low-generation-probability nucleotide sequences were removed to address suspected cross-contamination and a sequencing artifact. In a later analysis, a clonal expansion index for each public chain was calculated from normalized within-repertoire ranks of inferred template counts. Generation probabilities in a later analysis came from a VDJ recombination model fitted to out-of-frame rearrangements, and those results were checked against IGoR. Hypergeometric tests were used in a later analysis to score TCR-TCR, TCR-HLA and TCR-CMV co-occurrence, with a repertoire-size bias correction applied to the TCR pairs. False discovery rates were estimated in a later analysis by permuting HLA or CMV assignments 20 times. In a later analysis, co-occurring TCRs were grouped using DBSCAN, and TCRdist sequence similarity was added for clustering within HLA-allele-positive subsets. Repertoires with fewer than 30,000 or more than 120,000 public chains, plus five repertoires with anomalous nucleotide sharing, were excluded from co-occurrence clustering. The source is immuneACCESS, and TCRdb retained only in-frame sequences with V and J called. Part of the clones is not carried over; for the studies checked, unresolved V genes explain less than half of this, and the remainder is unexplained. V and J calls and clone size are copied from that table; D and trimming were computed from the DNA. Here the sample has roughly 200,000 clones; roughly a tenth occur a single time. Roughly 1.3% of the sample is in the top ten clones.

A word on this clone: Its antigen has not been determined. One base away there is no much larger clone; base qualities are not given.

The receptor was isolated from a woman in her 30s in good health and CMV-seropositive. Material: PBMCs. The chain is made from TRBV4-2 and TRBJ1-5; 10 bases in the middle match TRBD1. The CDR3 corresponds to CASSLGTGDQPQHF. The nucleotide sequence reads TGTGCCAGCAGCCTCGGGACAGGGGACCAGCCCCAGCATTTT.